The text below deals with one TCR beta chain. Its antigen is still unknown. The study assayed roughly 91,000 TCR templates per sample. Using immunoSEQ multiplex PCR, the repertoire was profiled, and TCRdb retains in-frame clones only, with some absent. The table records some 100,000 clones, 94% of them present only once. This sample stems from a study of siplizumab effects on memory and regulatory T cells. Study-wide points: Fewer alloreactive sequences mapped to unstimulated CD4+ memory cells under siplizumab. Proliferating Tregs taken from siplizumab cultures were not shown to have a confirmed suppressive function. In controls, under 30% of mappable alloreactive CD4+ clones were Treg-derived on average, versus about 65% with siplizumab.

The sample consisted of Tregs sorted from blood. This receptor was identified in a human donor in good health.

CDR3 DNA sequence: TGCAGCTTCTCGAGGGGGGTTGGTGGCTACACCTTC. As protein: CSFSRGVGGYTF. The rearrangement uses TRBV29-1 and TRBJ1-2; perhaps TRBD1 as D (6 bases). This CDR3 is built from 12 residues. V lost 8 bases and J lost 7, with 17 bases in between. The germline V gene has CDR1 SQVTM and CDR2 ANQGSEA.